A selection of T cell receptor beta chains follows, all from one sample in a study of identical twins. In TCRdb, the 5' RACE reads were re-called with MiXCR into one record per CDR3 protein. This table holds hundreds of thousands of distinct CDR3 sequences, approximately 13% found once. Separately, the same data were catalogued under a study of yellow fever vaccine responses in identical twins.

The source material was PBMCs. These receptors were obtained from a woman younger than 35 in good health. Each CDR3 is given with its conserved first and last residue. D genes are given only for firm matches. Expanded clones get a size class; other rows say once, few or many, or leave the size out.

cdr3_aa: CASSGDSLNTGELFF; cdr3_nt: TGTGCCAGCAGCGGGGACAGCCTGAACACCGGGGAGCTGTTTTTT; clone_size: few; j_call: TRBJ2-2; d_call: TRBD1; v_call: TRBV2
cdr3_aa: CSVGQTGVGTEAFF; cdr3_nt: TGCAGTGTGGGTCAGACAGGGGTCGGAACTGAAGCTTTCTTT; clone_size: NA; j_call: TRBJ1-1; d_call: TRBD1; v_call: TRBV20-1
cdr3_aa: CASSLGTSGINTEAFF; cdr3_nt: TGTGCCAGCAGCTTGGGTACATCTGGCATTAACACTGAAGCTTTCTTT; clone_size: NA; j_call: TRBJ1-1; d_call: NA; v_call: TRBV5-4
cdr3_aa: CASSQEVRVAETQYF; cdr3_nt: TGTGCCAGCAGCCAAGAAGTCAGGGTAGCAGAGACCCAGTACTTC; clone_size: NA; j_call: TRBJ2-5; d_call: NA; v_call: TRBV4-2
cdr3_aa: CASRAPVSGNTIYF; cdr3_nt: TGTGCCAGCAGGGCTCCGGTCTCTGGAAACACCATATATTTT; clone_size: few; j_call: TRBJ1-3; d_call: NA; v_call: TRBV2
cdr3_aa: CASSSGTSKDTQYF; cdr3_nt: TGTGCCAGCAGCTCTGGGACTAGCAAAGATACGCAGTATTTT; clone_size: few; j_call: TRBJ2-3; d_call: TRBD2; v_call: TRBV7-9
cdr3_aa: CASSLPAGYGTQYF; cdr3_nt: TGTGCCAGCAGCTTACCCGCGGGCTATGGGACCCAGTACTTC; clone_size: NA; j_call: TRBJ2-5; d_call: NA; v_call: TRBV7-9
cdr3_aa: CASSFTPGVREKLFF; cdr3_nt: TGTGCCAGCAGCTTCACCCCCGGGGTCCGGGAAAAACTGTTTTTT; clone_size: few; j_call: TRBJ1-4; d_call: NA; v_call: TRBV7-2
cdr3_aa: CASSPNREVWRGRRAYEQYF; cdr3_nt: TGTGCCAGCAGCCCCAACAGGGAAGTTTGGCGGGGGAGAAGGGCGTACGAGCAGTACTTC; clone_size: NA; j_call: TRBJ2-7; d_call: NA; v_call: TRBV27
cdr3_aa: CASSPALAGGTYNEQFF; cdr3_nt: TGTGCCAGCTCACCTGCACTAGCGGGAGGAACCTACAATGAGCAGTTCTTC; clone_size: NA; j_call: TRBJ2-1; d_call: TRBD2; v_call: TRBV18
cdr3_aa: CASSDAEETQYF; cdr3_nt: TGTGCCAGCAGCGATGCGGAAGAGACCCAGTACTTC; clone_size: NA; j_call: TRBJ2-5; d_call: NA; v_call: TRBV7-2
cdr3_aa: CASSDPTGTRYNEQFF; cdr3_nt: TGTGCCAGTAGCGACCCCACGGGGACTAGGTACAATGAGCAGTTCTTC; clone_size: many; j_call: TRBJ2-1; d_call: TRBD2; v_call: TRBV19
cdr3_aa: CASSFGTSGTSRNEQFF; cdr3_nt: TGTGCCAGCAGCTTTGGGACTAGCGGGACGTCGCGCAATGAGCAGTTCTTC; clone_size: NA; j_call: TRBJ2-1; d_call: TRBD2; v_call: TRBV7-9
cdr3_aa: CASRPSRDRGPDTQYF; cdr3_nt: TGTGCCAGCAGACCCAGCCGGGACAGGGGCCCAGATACGCAGTATTTT; clone_size: few; j_call: TRBJ2-3; d_call: TRBD1; v_call: TRBV6-1
cdr3_aa: CASSWASGYNEQFF; cdr3_nt: TGTGCCAGCAGCTGGGCTAGCGGGTACAATGAGCAGTTCTTC; clone_size: few; j_call: TRBJ2-1; d_call: TRBD2; v_call: TRBV6-2/TRBV6-3
cdr3_aa: CASSSLGQGARTEAFF; cdr3_nt: TGCGCCAGCAGCTCCCTCGGACAGGGGGCGCGGACTGAAGCTTTCTTT; clone_size: many; j_call: TRBJ1-1; d_call: TRBD1; v_call: TRBV5-1
cdr3_aa: CSVGQGPAGELFF; cdr3_nt: TGCAGCGTGGGACAGGGTCCTGCCGGGGAGCTGTTTTTT; clone_size: NA; j_call: TRBJ2-2; d_call: TRBD1; v_call: TRBV29-1
cdr3_aa: CASSQEDSGSYEQYF; cdr3_nt: TGTGCCAGCAGCCAAGAGGATAGCGGGAGCTACGAGCAGTACTTC; clone_size: many; j_call: TRBJ2-7; d_call: TRBD2; v_call: TRBV3-1
cdr3_aa: CASSVGPWSTDTQYF; cdr3_nt: TGTGCCAGCAGCGTAGGCCCTTGGAGCACAGATACGCAGTATTTT; clone_size: many; j_call: TRBJ2-3; d_call: NA; v_call: TRBV9
cdr3_aa: CASKKGQNYEQYF; cdr3_nt: TGTGCCAGCAAGAAGGGACAAAACTACGAGCAGTACTTC; clone_size: NA; j_call: TRBJ2-7; d_call: NA; v_call: TRBV6-2/TRBV6-3
cdr3_aa: CASSADPDRVNTEAFF; cdr3_nt: TGTGCCAGCAGTGCTGATCCGGACAGGGTAAATACTGAAGCTTTCTTT; clone_size: NA; j_call: TRBJ1-1; d_call: TRBD1; v_call: TRBV6-1
cdr3_aa: CASSQEGIGVRTEAFF; cdr3_nt: TGCGCCAGCAGCCAAGAGGGGATTGGAGTTCGCACTGAAGCTTTCTTT; clone_size: NA; j_call: TRBJ1-1; d_call: NA; v_call: TRBV4-1
cdr3_aa: CAIRDSSREQFF; cdr3_nt: TGTGCCATCAGGGACTCGTCTAGGGAGCAGTTCTTC; clone_size: many; j_call: TRBJ2-1; d_call: NA; v_call: TRBV10-3
cdr3_aa: CASSPQGQINTEAFF; cdr3_nt: TGTGCCAGCAGCCCGCAGGGGCAGATTAACACTGAAGCTTTCTTT; clone_size: NA; j_call: TRBJ1-1; d_call: NA; v_call: TRBV7-9
cdr3_aa: CASSYPRGGYQPQHF; cdr3_nt: TGTGCCAGCAGTTACCCCCGCGGGGGGTACCAGCCCCAGCATTTT; clone_size: few; j_call: TRBJ1-5; d_call: NA; v_call: TRBV6-2/TRBV6-3
cdr3_aa: CAIKRGEGQETQYF; cdr3_nt: TGTGCCATCAAGAGGGGAGAGGGGCAAGAGACCCAGTACTTC; clone_size: few; j_call: TRBJ2-5; d_call: NA; v_call: TRBV10-3
cdr3_aa: CASSLLGEETQYF; cdr3_nt: TGTGCCAGCAGTTTATTAGGGGAAGAGACCCAGTACTTC; clone_size: few; j_call: TRBJ2-5; d_call: NA; v_call: TRBV27
cdr3_aa: CASRGLAGEGGELFF; cdr3_nt: TGTGCCAGCAGGGGACTAGCGGGAGAAGGCGGGGAGCTGTTTTTT; clone_size: few; j_call: TRBJ2-2; d_call: TRBD2; v_call: TRBV12-3/TRBV12-4
cdr3_aa: CASSSTHRGSNEQFF; cdr3_nt: TGTGCCAGCAGCTCAACACACAGGGGATCGAATGAGCAGTTCTTC; clone_size: NA; j_call: TRBJ2-1; d_call: TRBD1; v_call: TRBV7-2
cdr3_aa: CASSQDSGAPYEQYF; cdr3_nt: TGTGCCAGCAGCCAAGATTCTGGGGCCCCCTACGAGCAGTACTTC; clone_size: NA; j_call: TRBJ2-7; d_call: NA; v_call: TRBV4-2
cdr3_aa: CASSSPQQSNYGYTF; cdr3_nt: TGTGCCAGCTCATCCCCCCAGCAAAGTAACTATGGCTACACCTTC; clone_size: NA; j_call: TRBJ1-2; d_call: NA; v_call: TRBV18
cdr3_aa: CATSTAGGSQPQHF; cdr3_nt: TGTGCCACCAGTACGGCGGGGGGAAGTCAGCCCCAGCATTTT; clone_size: NA; j_call: TRBJ1-5; d_call: NA; v_call: TRBV15
cdr3_aa: CAISESGGPNEQFF; cdr3_nt: TGTGCCATCAGTGAGTCTGGCGGACCAAATGAGCAGTTCTTC; clone_size: few; j_call: TRBJ2-1; d_call: NA; v_call: TRBV10-3
cdr3_aa: CASSGRPGIASHYNEQFF; cdr3_nt: TGTGCCAGCAGCGGTAGACCGGGGATAGCGTCCCACTACAATGAGCAGTTCTTC; clone_size: NA; j_call: TRBJ2-1; d_call: NA; v_call: TRBV9
cdr3_aa: CASSKEGAPRETQYF; cdr3_nt: TGTGCCAGCAGTAAAGAGGGGGCCCCCCGGGAGACCCAGTACTTC; clone_size: few; j_call: TRBJ2-5; d_call: TRBD1; v_call: TRBV5-5
cdr3_aa: CASSSRLAGGWDEQYF; cdr3_nt: TGTGCCAGCAGTTCCCGACTAGCGGGAGGTTGGGACGAGCAGTACTTC; clone_size: few; j_call: TRBJ2-7; d_call: TRBD2; v_call: TRBV28
cdr3_aa: CASRLGGASYEQYF; cdr3_nt: TGTGCCAGCAGGCTTGGGGGGGCATCTTACGAGCAGTACTTC; clone_size: NA; j_call: TRBJ2-7; d_call: NA; v_call: TRBV28
cdr3_aa: CASTFGRNTGELFF; cdr3_nt: TGTGCCAGCACTTTCGGACGGAACACCGGGGAGCTGTTTTTT; clone_size: few; j_call: TRBJ2-2; d_call: NA; v_call: TRBV7-9
cdr3_aa: CSARSPQGLGGYEQYF; cdr3_nt: TGCAGTGCTAGATCCCCCCAGGGGCTGGGGGGCTACGAGCAGTACTTC; clone_size: NA; j_call: TRBJ2-7; d_call: NA; v_call: TRBV20-1
cdr3_aa: CASTFGGRGLRASTDTQYF; cdr3_nt: TGTGCCAGCACCTTTGGGGGGCGGGGCCTTAGGGCGAGCACAGATACGCAGTATTTT; clone_size: NA; j_call: TRBJ2-3; d_call: NA; v_call: TRBV28
cdr3_aa: CASGPGLGSTDTQYF; cdr3_nt: TGTGCCAGCGGCCCAGGGCTCGGGAGCACAGATACGCAGTATTTT; clone_size: NA; j_call: TRBJ2-3; d_call: NA; v_call: TRBV5-5
cdr3_aa: CASSQGRADEAFF; cdr3_nt: TGTGCCAGCAGCCAAGGTAGGGCAGACGAAGCTTTCTTT; clone_size: NA; j_call: TRBJ1-1; d_call: NA; v_call: TRBV7-2
cdr3_aa: CASSSRTAGANVLTF; cdr3_nt: TGCGCCAGCAGCTCTCGGACAGCTGGGGCCAACGTCCTGACTTTC; clone_size: NA; j_call: TRBJ2-6; d_call: NA; v_call: TRBV5-1
cdr3_aa: CASSVDRGYGYTF; cdr3_nt: TGTGCCAGCAGCGTCGACAGGGGCTATGGCTACACCTTC; clone_size: NA; j_call: TRBJ1-2; d_call: TRBD1; v_call: TRBV5-8
cdr3_aa: CATSRDPGTYNEQFF; cdr3_nt: TGTGCCACCAGCAGAGATCCGGGAACCTACAATGAGCAGTTCTTC; clone_size: many; j_call: TRBJ2-1; d_call: NA; v_call: TRBV15
cdr3_aa: CASSELPGVEQYF; cdr3_nt: TGTGCCAGCAGTGAACTCCCGGGAGTCGAGCAGTACTTC; clone_size: NA; j_call: TRBJ2-7; d_call: NA; v_call: TRBV6-1
cdr3_aa: CASTSRLADDTGELFF; cdr3_nt: TGTGCCAGCACCTCGAGACTAGCGGACGACACCGGGGAGCTGTTTTTT; clone_size: NA; j_call: TRBJ2-2; d_call: TRBD2; v_call: TRBV7-7
cdr3_aa: CASSFRSGSYNEQFF; cdr3_nt: TGCGCCAGCAGCTTCAGGTCCGGGTCCTACAATGAGCAGTTCTTC; clone_size: NA; j_call: TRBJ2-1; d_call: NA; v_call: TRBV5-1